This T cell receptor (beta chain) is drawn from a study of T cell changes during pregnancy in multiple sclerosis. Trimming took off 0 bases at V and 2 bases at J, with 12 bases between the two ends. Germline-derived CDR1 and CDR2 are SGDLS and YYNGEE. The CDR3 totals 16 residues. The table came from immunoSEQ multiplex PCR; TCRdb's copy has only in-frame clones and leaves some out. The sample includes approximately 92,000 clones, around 93% seen only once; the top ten take 0.99%. The rearrangement joins TRBV9 to TRBJ1-3; D unclear. The sequence was collected from a female donor with multiple sclerosis, enrolled in a pregnancy study. The sample consisted of peripheral blood, taken after pregnancy. The CDR3 is CASSVDPRITGNTIYF. CDR3 DNA sequence: TGTGCCAGCAGCGTAGACCCGAGGATCACTGGAAACACCATATATTTT.